The clone carrying this T cell receptor (beta chain) was seen only a few times. These data belong to a study of blood T cell repertoires in COVID-19. As for the study in general: The samples span acute and convalescent COVID-19 from the United States, Italy and Spain. PBMCs, B-cell-depleted T cells, or T cells were the source of the cDNA or gDNA that made up the material.

The CDR3 runs to 14 residues. The J segment lost 4 bases and the V segment lost 8 bases, leaving 10 bases of the junction unmatched. Germline assignment: CDR1 MNHEY and CDR2 SMNVEV (reference sequence). Per the original data handling: Nucleated cell number was recorded as an estimate derived from reference gene primer amplification. Clones were read by immunoSEQ multiplex PCR, and TCRdb kept only the in-frame ones, dropping some. Clone size and the V and J calls come from that table; the DNA yielded D and trimming. The sample has 250,000 to 300,000 clones; 87% are singletons. The chain carries TRBV27 and TRBJ1-1; 7 bases are a match to TRBD1. The receptor's source is a woman aged 50 to 60 who had recovered from COVID-19. The specimen was peripheral blood. CDR3 amino acids: CASSAGTVFTEAFF. DNA of the CDR3: TGTGCCAGCTCAGCCGGGACAGTGTTCACTGAAGCTTTCTTT.